The clone carrying this T cell receptor beta chain was seen just once. Its antigen is not identified. This entry comes from a study of cytomegalovirus exposure and HLA in healthy donors. Primers included in the PCR were 60 Vbeta and 13 Jbeta primers. Sequencing used immunoSEQ multiplex PCR; TCRdb keeps in-frame clones, though not all of them. The sample gives around 150,000 clones, around 90% of which show up once; 0.45% to 0.55% is in the top ten. Study findings and constraints: When presence/absence was analysed, sequencing depth was taken to be roughly uniform across donors. TCR beta V- and J-gene trimming was later associated with a missense DCLRE1C variant. No immune exposure information besides CMV serostatus was available.

Germline V lookup: CDR1 SGHRS, CDR2 YFSETQ. The CDR3 has 14 amino acids. The ends were cut back, 2 bases at V and 1 base at J, with 9 bases in the middle. V and J are TRBV5-1 and TRBJ2-5; D possibly corresponds to TRBD2 (5 bases). This clonotype was sampled from a woman between 40 and 50 years old in good health and CMV-seronegative. The sequenced sample consisted of PBMCs. CDR3 bases: TGCGCCAGCAGCTTCGGACGGGGCCAAGAGACCCAGTACTTC. Amino acids: CASSFGRGQETQYF.